This T cell receptor (beta chain) was documented in a study of T cell repertoires in cytomegalovirus infection. Study context: From public TCR beta signatures came an indication of both CMV infection and matching HLA type.

Study-level results: CMV carriers with the relevant HLA were identified by cumulative public TCR beta family frequency. It was HLA-C-restricted CMV-specific TCR beta clonotypes that dominated the response ex vivo.

This CDR3 spans 16 amino acids. CDR1 SGHTA and CDR2 FQGNSA come from the germline V gene. The V gene end was trimmed by 3 bases and the J gene end by 2 bases; junction bases not matched to a gene: 6. About this clonotype: Its target is unknown. This may arise from a read error, as a much more abundant clone is one base away.

TCRdb re-called the reads with MiXCR, one entry per CDR3 protein. The sample carries more than 400,000 distinct CDR3 sequences, around 27% recorded once. The sequencing input was PBMCs. This clonotype was sampled from a human donor in good health (CMV status not recorded). Some clones in this sample may be carry-over from other donors' samples. The chain is built from TRBV7-2 and TRBJ1-5, with 8 bases lining up with TRBD1. The CDR3 DNA reads TGTGCCAGCAGCTTGTCCCCGGGACAGGGCAATCAGCCCCAGCATTTT. As protein: CASSLSPGQGNQPQHF.